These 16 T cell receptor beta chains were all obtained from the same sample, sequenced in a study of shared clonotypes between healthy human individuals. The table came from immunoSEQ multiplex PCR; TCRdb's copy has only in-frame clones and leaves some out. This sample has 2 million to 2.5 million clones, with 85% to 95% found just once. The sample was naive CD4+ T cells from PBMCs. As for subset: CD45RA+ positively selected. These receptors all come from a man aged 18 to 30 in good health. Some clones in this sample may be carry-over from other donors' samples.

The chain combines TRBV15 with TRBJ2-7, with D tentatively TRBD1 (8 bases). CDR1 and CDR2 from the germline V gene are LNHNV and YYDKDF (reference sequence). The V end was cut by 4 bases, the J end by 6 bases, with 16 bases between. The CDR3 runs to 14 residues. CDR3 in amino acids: CATSTWTGRAEQYF. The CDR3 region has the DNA TGTGCCACCAGCACCTGGACAGGGAGGGCCGAGCAGTACTTC. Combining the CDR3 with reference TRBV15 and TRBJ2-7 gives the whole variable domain DAMVIQNPRYQVTQFGKPVTLSCSQTLNHNVMYWYQQKSSQAPKLLFHYYDKDFNNEADTPDNFQSRRPNTSFCFLDIRSPGLGDTAMYLCATSTWTGRAEQYFGPGTRLTVT.

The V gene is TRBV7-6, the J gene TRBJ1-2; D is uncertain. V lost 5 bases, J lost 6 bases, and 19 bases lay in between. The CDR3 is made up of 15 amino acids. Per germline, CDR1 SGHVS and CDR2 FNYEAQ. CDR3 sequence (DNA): TGTGCCAGCAGCCCTTCTTATGGGCCGAGAAATGGCTACACCTTC. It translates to CASSPSYGPRNGYTF.

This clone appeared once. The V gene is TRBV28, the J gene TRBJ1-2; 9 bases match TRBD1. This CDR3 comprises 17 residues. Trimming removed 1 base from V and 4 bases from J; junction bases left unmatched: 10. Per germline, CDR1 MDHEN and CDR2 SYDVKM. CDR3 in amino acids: CASSLSTGGKYLYGYTF. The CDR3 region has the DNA TGTGCCAGCAGTTTATCAACAGGGGGCAAATATCTCTATGGCTACACCTTC.

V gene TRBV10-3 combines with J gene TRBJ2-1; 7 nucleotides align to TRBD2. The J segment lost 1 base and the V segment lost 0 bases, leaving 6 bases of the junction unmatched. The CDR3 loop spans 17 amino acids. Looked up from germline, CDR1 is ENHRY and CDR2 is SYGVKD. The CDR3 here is CAISESYLAESYNEQFF. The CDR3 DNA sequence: TGTGCCATCAGTGAGTCTTACCTAGCGGAATCCTACAATGAGCAGTTCTTC.

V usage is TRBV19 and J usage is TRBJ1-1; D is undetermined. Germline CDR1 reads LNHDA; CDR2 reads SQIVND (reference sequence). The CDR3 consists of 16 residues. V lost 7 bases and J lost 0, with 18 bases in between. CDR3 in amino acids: CASIEPGSSMNTEAFF. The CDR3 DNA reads TGTGCCAGTATAGAGCCGGGGTCCTCCATGAACACTGAAGCTTTCTTT.

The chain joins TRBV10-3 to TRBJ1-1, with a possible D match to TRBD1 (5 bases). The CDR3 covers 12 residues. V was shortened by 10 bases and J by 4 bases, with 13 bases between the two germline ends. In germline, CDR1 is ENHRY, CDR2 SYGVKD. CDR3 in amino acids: CASRVLGTEAFF. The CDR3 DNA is TGTGCCAGCAGGGTGTTGGGCACTGAAGCTTTCTTT.

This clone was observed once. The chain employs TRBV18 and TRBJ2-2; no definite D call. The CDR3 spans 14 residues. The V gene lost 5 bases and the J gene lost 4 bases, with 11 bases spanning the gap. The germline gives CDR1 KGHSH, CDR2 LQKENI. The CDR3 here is CASSASSTTGELFF. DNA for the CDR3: TGTGCCAGCTCAGCCTCGTCAACCACCGGGGAGCTGTTTTTT. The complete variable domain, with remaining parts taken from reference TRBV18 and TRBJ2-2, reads NAGVMQNPRHLVRRRGQEARLRCSPMKGHSHVYWYRQLPEEGLKFMVYLQKENIIDESGMPKERFSAEFPKEGPSILRIQQVVRGDSAAYFCASSASSTTGELFFGEGSRLTVL.

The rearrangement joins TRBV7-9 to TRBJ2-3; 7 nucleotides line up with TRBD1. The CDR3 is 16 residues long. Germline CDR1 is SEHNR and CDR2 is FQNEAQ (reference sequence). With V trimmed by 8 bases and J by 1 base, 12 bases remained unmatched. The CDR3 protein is CASLRRGQAGTDTQYF. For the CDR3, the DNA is TGTGCCAGCCTACGTAGGGGGCAGGCTGGCACAGATACGCAGTATTTT.

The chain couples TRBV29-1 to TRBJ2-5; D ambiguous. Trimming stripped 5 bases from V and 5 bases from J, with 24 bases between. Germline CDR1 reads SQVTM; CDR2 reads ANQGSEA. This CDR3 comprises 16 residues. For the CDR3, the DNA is TGCAGCGTTTCCCCCCAGACCTCTTCGGCGGAGGAGACCCAGTACTTC. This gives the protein CSVSPQTSSAEETQYF.

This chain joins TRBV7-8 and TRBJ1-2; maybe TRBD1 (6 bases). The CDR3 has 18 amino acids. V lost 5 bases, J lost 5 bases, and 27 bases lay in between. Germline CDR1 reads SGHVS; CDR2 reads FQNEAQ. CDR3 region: CASSLHRDKRDKSYGYTF. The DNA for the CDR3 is TGTGCCAGCAGCCTCCACCGGGACAAGCGAGATAAGTCATATGGCTACACCTTC.

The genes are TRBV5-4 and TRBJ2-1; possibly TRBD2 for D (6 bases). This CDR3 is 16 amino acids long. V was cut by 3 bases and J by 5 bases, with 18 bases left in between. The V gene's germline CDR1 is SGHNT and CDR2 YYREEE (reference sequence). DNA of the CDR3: TGTGCCAGCAGCTGGAACGGGAGAGGCCTTAACAATGAGCAGTTCTTC. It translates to CASSWNGRGLNNEQFF.

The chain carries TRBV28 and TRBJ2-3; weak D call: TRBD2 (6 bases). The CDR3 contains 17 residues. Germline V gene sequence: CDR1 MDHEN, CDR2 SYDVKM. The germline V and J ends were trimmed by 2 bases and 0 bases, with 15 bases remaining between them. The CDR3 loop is CASSLVVSAGSTDTQYF. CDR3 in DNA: TGTGCCAGCAGTTTAGTGGTCTCAGCGGGTAGCACAGATACGCAGTATTTT. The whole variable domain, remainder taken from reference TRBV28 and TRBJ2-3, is DVKVTQSSRYLVKRTGEKVFLECVQDMDHENMFWYRQDPGLGLRLIYFSYDVKMKEKGDIPEGYSVSREKKERFSLILESASTNQTSMYLCASSLVVSAGSTDTQYFGPGTRLTVL.

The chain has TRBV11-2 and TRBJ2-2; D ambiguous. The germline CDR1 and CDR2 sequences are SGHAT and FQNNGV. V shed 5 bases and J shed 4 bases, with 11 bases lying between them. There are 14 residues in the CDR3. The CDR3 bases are TGTGCCAGCAGCCATCGGACGGGCACCGGGGAGCTGTTTTTT. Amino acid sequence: CASSHRTGTGELFF.

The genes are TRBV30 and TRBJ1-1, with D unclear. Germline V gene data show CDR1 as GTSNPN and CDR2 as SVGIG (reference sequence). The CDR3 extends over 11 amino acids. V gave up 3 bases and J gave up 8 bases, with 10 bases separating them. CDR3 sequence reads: CAWSPNGEAFF. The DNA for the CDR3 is TGTGCCTGGAGCCCGAACGGGGAAGCTTTCTTT. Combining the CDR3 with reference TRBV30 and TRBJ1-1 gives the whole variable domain SQTIHQWPATLVQPVGSPLSLECTVEGTSNPNLYWYRQAAGRGLQLLFYSVGIGQISSEVPQNLSASRPQDRQFILSSKKLLLSDSGFYLCAWSPNGEAFFGQGTRLTVV.

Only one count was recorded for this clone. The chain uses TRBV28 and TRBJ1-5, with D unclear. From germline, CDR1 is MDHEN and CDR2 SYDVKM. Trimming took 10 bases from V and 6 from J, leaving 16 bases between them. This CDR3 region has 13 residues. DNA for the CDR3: TGTGCCACGGCCGTAGCGAGCCTTCAGCCCCAGCATTTT. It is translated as CATAVASLQPQHF.

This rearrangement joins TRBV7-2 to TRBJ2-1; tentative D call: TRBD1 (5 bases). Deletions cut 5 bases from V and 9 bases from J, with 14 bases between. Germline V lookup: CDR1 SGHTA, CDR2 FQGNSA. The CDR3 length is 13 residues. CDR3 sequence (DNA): TGTGCCAGCAGCCCAGAACGAAGGGGTGAGCAGTTCTTC. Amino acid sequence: CASSPERRGEQFF.